This passage covers 10 T cell receptor beta chains from one sample sequenced in a study of PD-1 blockade in classical Hodgkin lymphoma. Produced via immunoSEQ multiplex PCR; TCRdb's table is partial and in-frame only. The sample has 25,000 to 35,000 clones; 90% to 95% are singletons. As for time point: newly diagnosed, previously untreated cHL patient sample. Specimen: peripheral blood mononuclear cells (PBMCs). The receptors stem from a human donor with classical Hodgkin lymphoma.

The count of this clone is one. The chain employs TRBV14 and TRBJ2-7; D remains unclear. Germline values: CDR1 SGHDN, CDR2 FVKESK. CDR3 length: 13 amino acids. V gave up 0 bases and J gave up 3 bases, with 6 bases separating them. Here the CDR3 reads CASSQDGHYEQYF. The DNA of the CDR3 is TGTGCCAGCAGCCAAGATGGGCACTACGAGCAGTACTTC. Drawing the rest from reference TRBV14 and TRBJ2-7, the complete variable domain is EAGVTQFPSHSVIEKGQTVTLRCDPISGHDNLYWYRRVMGKEIKFLLHFVKESKQDESGMPNNRFLAERTGGTYSTLKVQPAELEDSGVYFCASSQDGHYEQYFGPGTRLTVT.

This clone was counted once. The V and J genes are TRBV2 and TRBJ2-1; 11 positions agree with TRBD2. From germline, CDR1 is SNHLY and CDR2 FYNNEI. J was trimmed by 7 bases and V by 4 bases; bases with no gene match: 6. CDR3 size: 15 residues. This CDR3 is CASSGLGLAVNEQFF. CDR3 in DNA: TGTGCCAGCAGTGGCTTGGGACTAGCGGTTAATGAGCAGTTCTTC.

The chain couples TRBV28 to TRBJ1-2, with 12 bases identical to TRBD1. There are 15 residues in the CDR3. CDR1 and CDR2 from the germline V gene are MDHEN and SYDVKM. V was clipped by 6 bases and J by 4 bases; unmatched bases: 6. The CDR3 DNA reads TGTGCCAGCAGGGGACCGGGACAGGGGGCCTATGGCTACACCTTC. This encodes CASRGPGQGAYGYTF.

The chain recombines TRBV5-1 with TRBJ1-3; TRBD1 agrees at 9 bases. V lost 3 bases to trimming and J lost 0 bases; unmatched junction nucleotides: 1. The CDR3 contains 15 residues. Germline lookup yields CDR1 SGHRS and CDR2 YFSETQ. The CDR3 nucleotides read TGCGCCAGCAGCTGGGACAGGGACTCTGGAAACACCATATATTTT. Translating gives CASSWDRDSGNTIYF.

This clone showed up just once. The rearrangement joins TRBV5-6 to TRBJ1-6; D possibly corresponds to TRBD1 (5 bases). This CDR3 contains 11 residues. CDR1 and CDR2 from the germline V gene are SGHDT and YYEEEE. Between the trimmed V and J ends, which lost 3 bases and 14 bases, there was a span of 9 bases. The CDR3 nucleotides read TGTGCCAGCAGCTCAGGGTTATCCCTCCACTTT. Translating gives CASSSGLSLHF.

The chain is built from TRBV4-3 and TRBJ2-2; no reliable D call. From germline, CDR1 is LGHNA and CDR2 YSLEER. Deletions cut 1 base from V and 3 bases from J, with 12 bases between. The CDR3 has 16 amino acids. CDR3 sequence reads: CASSQVKGLDTGELFF. CDR3 nucleotides: TGCGCCAGCAGCCAAGTAAAGGGTTTGGACACCGGGGAGCTGTTTTTT.

The rearrangement uses TRBV4-1 and TRBJ2-7; TRBD1 might be the D (5 bases). The length of the CDR3 is 13 residues. V was pared by 1 base and J by 4 bases, with 8 bases between. The V gene's germline CDR1 is MGHRA and CDR2 YSYEKL. As DNA, the CDR3 is TGCGCCAGCAGCCAAGTTAAGGGGTACGAGCAGTACTTC. This gives the protein CASSQVKGYEQYF.

This clone occurred once. The V call is TRBV19, the J call TRBJ1-5; D unresolved. Looked up from germline, CDR1 is LNHDA and CDR2 is SQIVND (reference sequence). V was trimmed by 6 bases and J by 0 bases, leaving 15 bases between them. CDR3 length equals 16 residues. CDR3 DNA sequence: TGTGCCAGTAGACCCCTCTCGGGATATAGCAATCAGCCCCAGCATTTT. Protein sequence: CASRPLSGYSNQPQHF.

The chain employs TRBV29-1 and TRBJ1-1; D unclear. CDR1 is SQVTM and CDR2 is ANQGSEA in the germline V gene. The CDR3 runs to 14 residues. The V gene lost 5 bases and the J gene lost 4 bases, with 17 bases spanning the gap. DNA for the CDR3: TGCAGCGTTATCCCCGGGGTTCGCGGCACTGAAGCTTTCTTT. Translated: CSVIPGVRGTEAFF.

V and J are TRBV7-9 and TRBJ2-5; no clear D gene. V was cut by 8 bases and J by 4 bases, with 17 bases left in between. The CDR3 is 14 amino acids. From germline, CDR1 is SEHNR and CDR2 FQNEAQ (reference sequence). The CDR3, as DNA: TGTGCCAGCGGTCGTTTGTCGGTCGGAGAGACCCAGTACTTC. Its protein product is CASGRLSVGETQYF.